One and the same sample provided the 2 T cell receptor beta chains below, sequenced in a study of cytomegalovirus exposure and HLA in healthy donors. Sequencing used immunoSEQ multiplex PCR; TCRdb keeps in-frame clones, though not all of them. The profile covers 65,000 to 80,000 clones, with around 94% appearing a single time and approximately 3.3% taken by the ten largest. The sequenced sample was PBMCs. The receptors were sampled from a woman in her late teens or twenties in good health and CMV-seropositive.

This chain joins TRBV28 and TRBJ1-2; D call uncertain. V lost 3 bases, J lost 0 bases, and 8 bases lay in between. The CDR3 loop spans 14 amino acids. Germline CDR1 and CDR2: MDHEN and SYDVKM. DNA of the CDR3: TGTGCCAGCAGTTTTATAGCCTCTAACTATGGCTACACCTTC. Translation gives CASSFIASNYGYTF.

The genes are TRBV6-6 and TRBJ1-1, with TRBD1 matching 9 bases. Per the germline V gene, CDR1 is MNHNY and CDR2 is SVGAGI (reference sequence). The CDR3 covers 12 residues. Trimming cost V 2 bases and J 10 bases; bases outside gene matches: 2. CDR3 region: CASSYPDRGAFF. The CDR3 DNA follows: TGTGCCAGCAGTTACCCGGACAGGGGAGCTTTCTTT.